This is a list of T cell receptor beta chains from one sample in a study of blood T cell repertoires in COVID-19. Clones were sequenced by immunoSEQ multiplex PCR, and TCRdb holds only the in-frame ones, with some missing. The sample holds 120,000 to 150,000 clones, 80% to 90% seen once. Sequences were obtained from peripheral blood. These receptors all come from a woman aged 60-75 years with COVID-19, enrolled during active disease. Both conserved end residues are trimmed from each CDR3. Fields, in order: D gene, J gene, V gene, clone size, CDR3 protein. A D gene is named only where the DNA matches it firmly. The listing skips clone size in some rows; elsewhere it reads once, few, many or a size class.

d_gene: NA
j_gene: TRBJ1-1
v_gene: TRBV6-6
abundance: NA
CDR3aa: ASSYGEGPSGAF

d_gene: NA
j_gene: TRBJ1-1
v_gene: TRBV6-6
abundance: NA
CDR3aa: ASSRGGTEAF

d_gene: TRBD1
j_gene: TRBJ2-1
v_gene: TRBV3-1/TRBV3-2
abundance: once
CDR3aa: ASSQDADRVSYNEQF

d_gene: NA
j_gene: TRBJ1-2
v_gene: TRBV12-3/TRBV12-4
abundance: NA
CDR3aa: ASSLGGIGYT

d_gene: NA
j_gene: TRBJ2-1
v_gene: TRBV5-4
abundance: once
CDR3aa: ASSLPRVRNEQF

d_gene: NA
j_gene: TRBJ1-4
v_gene: TRBV3-1/TRBV3-2
abundance: NA
CDR3aa: ASSWTALGEKLF

d_gene: TRBD2
j_gene: TRBJ2-7
v_gene: TRBV5-1
abundance: NA
CDR3aa: ASSLALTGGGPYEQY

d_gene: NA
j_gene: TRBJ1-1
v_gene: TRBV5-1
abundance: NA
CDR3aa: ASSLVAAGMNTEAF

d_gene: TRBD2
j_gene: TRBJ2-1
v_gene: TRBV29-1
abundance: NA
CDR3aa: SVTSSSNEQF

d_gene: NA
j_gene: TRBJ2-7
v_gene: TRBV4-3
abundance: once
CDR3aa: ASSQEIDRTYEQY

d_gene: TRBD1
j_gene: TRBJ2-1
v_gene: TRBV9
abundance: NA
CDR3aa: ASSVVGGPGQGNYNEQF

d_gene: TRBD1
j_gene: TRBJ1-1
v_gene: TRBV6-1
abundance: NA
CDR3aa: ASSEQTGGFTEAF

d_gene: TRBD1
j_gene: TRBJ2-1
v_gene: TRBV6-1
abundance: NA
CDR3aa: ASSDYRTGNNEQF

d_gene: TRBD2
j_gene: TRBJ2-5
v_gene: TRBV7-9
abundance: NA
CDR3aa: ASSPGTSGPVVQETQY

d_gene: TRBD1
j_gene: TRBJ2-1
v_gene: TRBV29-1
abundance: once
CDR3aa: SASGTAISYNEQF

d_gene: NA
j_gene: TRBJ2-2
v_gene: TRBV4-3
abundance: NA
CDR3aa: ASSQWPQTNTGELF

d_gene: TRBD1
j_gene: TRBJ1-1
v_gene: TRBV4-2
abundance: NA
CDR3aa: ASSRGTGLNTEAF

d_gene: NA
j_gene: TRBJ2-1
v_gene: TRBV19
abundance: NA
CDR3aa: ASSPTGGNEQF

d_gene: NA
j_gene: TRBJ1-1
v_gene: TRBV10-3
abundance: NA
CDR3aa: AISEPVLNTEAF

d_gene: NA
j_gene: TRBJ2-5
v_gene: TRBV19
abundance: NA
CDR3aa: ASSPDSQETQY

d_gene: TRBD1
j_gene: TRBJ1-3
v_gene: TRBV27
abundance: NA
CDR3aa: ASSRKTGKVVYTIY

d_gene: NA
j_gene: TRBJ2-2
v_gene: TRBV6-5
abundance: NA
CDR3aa: ASSSGVTGELF

d_gene: TRBD1
j_gene: TRBJ1-2
v_gene: TRBV29-1
abundance: once
CDR3aa: SVNQGDYGYT

d_gene: NA
j_gene: TRBJ2-5
v_gene: TRBV29-1
abundance: NA
CDR3aa: SVVWSSAETQY

d_gene: NA
j_gene: TRBJ1-2
v_gene: TRBV7-2
abundance: NA
CDR3aa: ASSLEVGRGNYGYT

d_gene: TRBD2
j_gene: TRBJ2-4
v_gene: TRBV7-2
abundance: once
CDR3aa: ASSALGAGELAKNIQY

d_gene: TRBD2
j_gene: TRBJ2-2
v_gene: TRBV3-1/TRBV3-2
abundance: NA
CDR3aa: ASSPLGGAGELF

d_gene: TRBD1
j_gene: TRBJ1-1
v_gene: TRBV29-1
abundance: NA
CDR3aa: SVEIAGGAGAF

d_gene: TRBD1
j_gene: TRBJ2-3
v_gene: TRBV27
abundance: few
CDR3aa: ASSKQGISTDTQY

d_gene: TRBD1
j_gene: TRBJ1-2
v_gene: TRBV24-1
abundance: NA
CDR3aa: ATSDAGTEYGYT

d_gene: TRBD1
j_gene: TRBJ2-1
v_gene: TRBV18
abundance: NA
CDR3aa: ASSPQGSGTGGHNEQF

d_gene: NA
j_gene: TRBJ2-7
v_gene: TRBV4-1
abundance: NA
CDR3aa: ASSQVGYRMGSYEQY

d_gene: NA
j_gene: TRBJ2-5
v_gene: TRBV6-6
abundance: NA
CDR3aa: ASSRDWETQY

d_gene: TRBD2
j_gene: TRBJ2-1
v_gene: TRBV9
abundance: NA
CDR3aa: ASSVGLVESSEFNEQF

d_gene: NA
j_gene: TRBJ1-2
v_gene: TRBV6-5
abundance: NA
CDR3aa: ASSRTSTYGYT

d_gene: TRBD1
j_gene: TRBJ2-7
v_gene: TRBV4-1
abundance: NA
CDR3aa: ASSQVGGAAYEQY

d_gene: TRBD2
j_gene: TRBJ2-1
v_gene: TRBV7-6
abundance: NA
CDR3aa: ASSSISGVSYNEQF

d_gene: NA
j_gene: TRBJ1-5
v_gene: TRBV6-2/TRBV6-3
abundance: NA
CDR3aa: ASSYSPHPAGQPQH

d_gene: TRBD1
j_gene: TRBJ2-2
v_gene: TRBV7-2
abundance: NA
CDR3aa: ASSLTGGADIAGELF

d_gene: TRBD1
j_gene: TRBJ1-1
v_gene: TRBV6-5
abundance: NA
CDR3aa: ATRDRGLNTEAF

d_gene: NA
j_gene: TRBJ1-3
v_gene: TRBV5-4
abundance: NA
CDR3aa: ASSTRDTIY

d_gene: NA
j_gene: TRBJ1-4
v_gene: TRBV20-1
abundance: NA
CDR3aa: SASSPGMDEKLF

d_gene: TRBD1
j_gene: TRBJ1-4
v_gene: TRBV24-1
abundance: few
CDR3aa: ATRTGGTEKLF

d_gene: NA
j_gene: TRBJ1-4
v_gene: TRBV30
abundance: NA
CDR3aa: AWSRQFNEKLF

d_gene: NA
j_gene: TRBJ1-5
v_gene: TRBV3-1/TRBV3-2
abundance: NA
CDR3aa: ASSQKWVQGGQPQH

d_gene: NA
j_gene: TRBJ2-5
v_gene: TRBV24-1
abundance: once
CDR3aa: ATSAPARDSQETQY

d_gene: NA
j_gene: TRBJ1-2
v_gene: TRBV7-9
abundance: NA
CDR3aa: ASSFGTGAAAA

d_gene: TRBD1
j_gene: TRBJ1-4
v_gene: TRBV7-2
abundance: NA
CDR3aa: ASSSGQGLEKLF

d_gene: TRBD2
j_gene: TRBJ2-3
v_gene: TRBV7-3
abundance: NA
CDR3aa: ASSSSGGEDTQY

d_gene: NA
j_gene: TRBJ1-1
v_gene: TRBV2
abundance: NA
CDR3aa: ASSYLREVEAF

d_gene: TRBD1
j_gene: TRBJ2-7
v_gene: TRBV4-1
abundance: NA
CDR3aa: ASSQDSTGTGFYEQY

d_gene: TRBD1
j_gene: TRBJ2-5
v_gene: TRBV11-1
abundance: NA
CDR3aa: ASSSAGTGARVGY

d_gene: NA
j_gene: TRBJ1-4
v_gene: TRBV16
abundance: NA
CDR3aa: ASSQSAVPNEKLF